The 18 T cell receptor beta chains listed next were all sequenced from one sample in a study of OX40 agonist ivuxolimab in advanced cancers. The receptor library was made with the immunoSEQ multiplex PCR assay. Not all clones reach the TCRdb copy of this immuneACCESS table, which keeps in-frame sequences only. Checked studies attribute under half of the gap to unresolved V genes and leave the rest unexplained. In all, the sample holds tens of thousands of clones, and less than 90% of those were seen once. The ten most abundant clones make up approximately 15% of the sample. Sequenced material: CD4+ or CD8+ T cells sorted from blood, taken in a trial of the OX40 agonist ivuxolimab. These TCRs come from an adult with an advanced solid tumor such as melanoma, head and neck, liver or kidney cancer.

This clone was found once. V and J are TRBV9 and TRBJ2-2, with TRBD2 identical over 9 bases. The J segment lost 4 bases and the V segment lost 6 bases, leaving 10 bases of the junction unmatched. CDR1 and CDR2 (germline): SGDLS, YYNGEE. This CDR3 comprises 16 residues. The CDR3 DNA reads as TGTGCCAGCACCTCGAAAGCGGGGGGTATCACCGGGGAGCTGTTTTTT. Translating it yields CASTSKAGGITGELFF.

The chain recombines TRBV6-6 with TRBJ2-7, with D possibly TRBD1 on 5 matching bases. Germline-derived CDR1 and CDR2 are MNHNY and SVGAGI (reference sequence). CDR3 length: 14 residues. V was trimmed by 0 bases and J by 1 base, leaving 7 bases between them. The chain's CDR3 is CASSYSQGSYEQYF. The CDR3, as DNA: TGTGCCAGCAGTTACTCGCAGGGTTCCTACGAGCAGTACTTC.

The chain combines TRBV18 with TRBJ1-4; D ambiguous. The CDR3 contains 14 residues. Between the trimmed V and J ends, which lost 4 bases and 4 bases, there was a span of 10 bases. Germline CDR1 KGHSH, CDR2 LQKENI. The CDR3 sequence: CASSLGDGNEKLFF. The CDR3 DNA reads TGTGCCAGCTCACTCGGGGATGGTAATGAAAAACTGTTTTTT.

The rearrangement links TRBV27 to TRBJ2-7, with D perhaps matching TRBD2 (6 bases). CDR3 length equals 16 residues. V gave up 0 bases and J gave up 3 bases, with 15 bases separating them. Germline assignment: CDR1 MNHEY and CDR2 SMNVEV (reference sequence). CDR3 sequence (DNA): TGTGCCAGCAGTTTATCTTGGGGGGAAAGCAACTACGAGCAGTACTTC. Amino acids: CASSLSWGESNYEQYF.

The J gene is TRBJ1-2, the V gene TRBV29-1; 8 positions match TRBD1. The CDR3 loop spans 12 amino acids. Trimming removed 2 bases from V and 4 bases from J; junction bases left unmatched: 0. Germline values: CDR1 SQVTM, CDR2 ANQGSEA. CDR3 coding DNA: TGCAGCGTTGAAACAGGGGGCTATGGCTACACCTTC. Translation gives CSVETGGYGYTF.

This clone was picked up one time. The genes are TRBV27 and TRBJ1-5; weak D call: TRBD1 (5 bases). Germline CDR1 reads MNHEY; CDR2 reads SMNVEV (reference sequence). Trimming removed 8 bases at V and 4 bases at J, with 15 bases between. This CDR3 is built from 14 residues. The CDR3 spells CASGLGRANQPQHF. CDR3 nucleotides: TGTGCCAGCGGCCTGGGGCGGGCAAATCAGCCCCAGCATTTT.

V gene TRBV27 combines with J gene TRBJ2-7, with 7 bases aligning to TRBD1. The CDR3 has 13 amino acids. The V segment lost 5 bases and the J segment 4 bases; nucleotides outside the gene matches: 5. Germline lookup yields CDR1 MNHEY and CDR2 SMNVEV (reference sequence). The CDR3 coding sequence is TGTGCCAGCAGTCGGACAGGAATATACGAGCAGTACTTC. Translated, it gives CASSRTGIYEQYF.

The rearrangement links TRBV28 to TRBJ2-2; 9 bases fit TRBD1. V lost 3 bases, J lost 4 bases, and 6 bases stayed unmatched. This CDR3 region has 16 residues. The germline V gene encodes CDR1 MDHEN and CDR2 SYDVKM. CDR3 residues: CASSFLDRGTTGELFF. The CDR3 nucleotides are TGTGCCAGCAGTTTCCTCGACAGGGGGACCACCGGGGAGCTGTTTTTT.

This clone was seen once. The rearrangement links TRBV6-1 to TRBJ1-1; D unresolved. CDR3 length equals 12 residues. Germline assignment: CDR1 MNHNS and CDR2 SASEGT. V shed 10 bases and J shed 6 bases, with 15 bases lying between them. This CDR3 is CATRFISPEAFF. CDR3 in DNA: TGTGCCACTCGGTTTATCTCCCCTGAAGCTTTCTTT.

CDR3 sequence reads: CASPGGVSDNEQFF. As DNA, the CDR3 is TGTGCCAGTCCAGGTGGTGTCAGTGACAATGAGCAGTTCTTC. The V and J genes are TRBV2 and TRBJ2-1; D unclear. This CDR3 is 14 amino acids long. CDR1 and CDR2 (germline): SNHLY, FYNNEI. The V end was cut by 9 bases, the J end by 5 bases, with 17 bases between.

The genes are TRBV27 and TRBJ1-1, with D hard to call. Germline V gene sequence: CDR1 MNHEY, CDR2 SMNVEV (reference sequence). The CDR3 consists of 15 residues. The V end was cut by 2 bases, the J end by 2 bases, with 12 bases between. The chain's CDR3 is CASSLAGPANTEAFF. The CDR3 DNA follows: TGTGCCAGCAGTTTAGCCGGGCCAGCTAACACTGAAGCTTTCTTT.

This chain links TRBV25-1 with TRBJ2-7; D is ambiguous. The CDR3 sequence is 11 residues long. The V gene lost 8 bases and the J gene lost 1 base, with 6 bases spanning the gap. From germline, CDR1 is MGHDK and CDR2 SYGVNS. CDR3 sequence (DNA): TGTGCCAGCCAGGAATCCTACGAGCAGTACTTC. This translates into CASQESYEQYF.

The V and J genes are TRBV6-5 and TRBJ1-2; possibly TRBD1 for D (5 bases). Looked up from germline, CDR1 is MNHEY and CDR2 is SVGAGI. V was clipped by 0 bases and J by 4 bases, with 9 bases between them. This CDR3 has 14 amino acids. The CDR3 region is CASSYSTAFYGYTF. The CDR3 bases are TGTGCCAGCAGTTACTCGACAGCGTTCTATGGCTACACCTTC.

This clone is classed as large. The chain joins TRBV7-2 to TRBJ1-2; D is ambiguous. This CDR3 has 13 amino acids. Trimming pared 3 bases from V and 4 bases from J, leaving 9 bases between. CDR1 is SGHTA and CDR2 is FQGNSA in the germline V gene. CDR3: CASSFSAVYGYTF. The CDR3 nucleotides read TGTGCCAGCAGCTTCTCGGCCGTCTATGGCTACACCTTC.

CDR3 residues: CASSFNRLAENNEQFF. The CDR3 DNA reads TGTGCCAGTAGTTTTAACCGACTAGCGGAAAACAATGAGCAGTTCTTC. The chain uses TRBV19 and TRBJ2-1; 9 nucleotides align to TRBD2. The CDR3 is 16 amino acids. The germline gives CDR1 LNHDA, CDR2 SQIVND (reference sequence). V lost 5 bases to trimming and J lost 5 bases; unmatched junction nucleotides: 10.

V gene TRBV7-8 combines with J gene TRBJ2-7, with 14 nucleotides matching TRBD2. CDR1 is SGHVS and CDR2 is FQNEAQ in the germline V gene. The CDR3 is 19 amino acids. V lost 5 bases to trimming and J lost 6 bases; unmatched junction nucleotides: 18. The CDR3: CASSPSDRRTSGGSGEQYF. In DNA, the CDR3 is TGTGCCAGCAGCCCCTCCGATCGAAGGACTAGCGGGGGGTCCGGCGAGCAGTACTTC. Full variable domain (outside the CDR3, taken from reference TRBV7-8 and TRBJ2-7): GAGVSQSPRYKVAKRGQDVALRCDPISGHVSLFWYQQALGQGPEFLTYFQNEAQLDKSGLPSDRFFAERPEGSVSTLKIQRTQQEDSAVYLCASSPSDRRTSGGSGEQYFGPGTRLTVT.

The sample holds one count of this clone. The rearrangement uses TRBV2 and TRBJ1-2; 8 nucleotides line up with TRBD1. V shed 8 bases and J 5 bases; nucleotides not matched to a gene: 7. The CDR3 is made up of 13 amino acids. Germline CDR1 reads SNHLY; CDR2 reads FYNNEI. The CDR3 DNA sequence: TGTGCCAGCGGACAGGGTGGAAGGTATGGCTACACCTTC. Its translation: CASGQGGRYGYTF.

The chain links TRBV7-2 to TRBJ2-7; a weak D match, TRBD1 (5 bases). Trimming took off 1 base at V and 5 bases at J, with 15 bases between the two ends. The length of the CDR3 is 15 residues. Germline V CDR1 and CDR2: SGHTA, FQGNSA. The CDR3 DNA reads as TGTGCCAGCAGCTTAGAAGTCCGGCCACAGGACGAGCAGTACTTC. Its protein is CASSLEVRPQDEQYF.